The T cell receptor (beta chain) described here comes from a study of blood T cells in healthy people across ages. General study results and limits: Comparison with aged donors showed that long-lived donors had more naive CD4+ cells and higher diversity.

Using a J-beta primer mix together with a sample-barcoded 5' primer, a second PCR was run for roughly 7 to 11 cycles. TCRdb called the 5' RACE reads again in MiXCR, with one record for every CDR3 protein. This table holds about 1 million distinct CDR3 sequences, approximately 26% found once. Germline assignment: CDR1 ENHRY and CDR2 SYGVKD. V gave up 0 bases and J gave up 4 bases; unmatched junction bases: 5. CDR3 length: 15 residues. On this clonotype itself: Its antigen remains unknown.

This sample was shared with a second study, whose subject was T cells of mothers and their children. That source reports: Related mother-child pairs showed slightly, non-significantly higher overlap than unrelated pairs.

This TCR came from a girl aged 2 to 9 in good health. The sample taken for sequencing was blood. V gene TRBV10-3 combines with J gene TRBJ2-7; 8 bases align to TRBD2. The CDR3 is CAISESSGSEYEQYF. CDR3 sequence (DNA): TGTGCCATCAGTGAGTCAAGCGGGAGTGAGTACGAGCAGTACTTC.